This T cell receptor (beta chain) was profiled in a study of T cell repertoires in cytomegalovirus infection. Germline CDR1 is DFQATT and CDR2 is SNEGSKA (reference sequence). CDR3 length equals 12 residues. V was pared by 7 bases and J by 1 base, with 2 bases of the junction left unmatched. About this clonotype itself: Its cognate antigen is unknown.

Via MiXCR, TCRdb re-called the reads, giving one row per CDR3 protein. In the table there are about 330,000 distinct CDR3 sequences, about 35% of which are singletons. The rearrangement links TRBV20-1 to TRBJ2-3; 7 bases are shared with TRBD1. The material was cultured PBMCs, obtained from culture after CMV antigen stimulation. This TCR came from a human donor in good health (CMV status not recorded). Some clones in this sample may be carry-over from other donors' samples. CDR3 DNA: TGCAGTGGGGACAGCCGCACAGATACGCAGTATTTT. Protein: CSGDSRTDTQYF.